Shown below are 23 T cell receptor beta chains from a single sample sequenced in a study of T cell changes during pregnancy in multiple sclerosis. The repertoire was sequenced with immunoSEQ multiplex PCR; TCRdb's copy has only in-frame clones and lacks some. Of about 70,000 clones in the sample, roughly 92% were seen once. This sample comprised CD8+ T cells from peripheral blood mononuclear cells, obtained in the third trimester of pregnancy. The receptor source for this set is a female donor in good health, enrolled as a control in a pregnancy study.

CDR3 coding DNA: TGTGCCAGCTCACCCCCGGACTATTCCAAAAACATTCAGTACTTC. Its translation is CASSPPDYSKNIQYF. The chain links TRBV18 to TRBJ2-4; D is possibly TRBD2 (6 bases). The CDR3 has 15 amino acids. The germline V and J ends were trimmed by 3 bases and 2 bases, with 11 bases remaining between them. Per germline, CDR1 KGHSH and CDR2 LQKENI.

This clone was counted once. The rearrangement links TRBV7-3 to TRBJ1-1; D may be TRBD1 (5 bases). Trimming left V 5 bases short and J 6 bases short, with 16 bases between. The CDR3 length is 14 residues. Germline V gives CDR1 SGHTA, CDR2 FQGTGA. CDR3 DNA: TGTGCCAGCAGCCCCGTGGGGGGGACCGCTGAAGCTTTCTTT. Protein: CASSPVGGTAEAFF.

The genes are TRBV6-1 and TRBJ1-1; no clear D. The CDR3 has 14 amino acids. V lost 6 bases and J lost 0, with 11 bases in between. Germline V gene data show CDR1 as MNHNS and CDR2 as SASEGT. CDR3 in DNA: TGTGCCAGCAGGGAAACAGCTGTGAACACTGAAGCTTTCTTT. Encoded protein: CASRETAVNTEAFF.

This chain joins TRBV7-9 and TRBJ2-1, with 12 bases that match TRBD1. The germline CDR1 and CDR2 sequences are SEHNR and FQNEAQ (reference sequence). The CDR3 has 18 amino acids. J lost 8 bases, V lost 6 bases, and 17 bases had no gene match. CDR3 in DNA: TGTGCCAGCAGAACAGGGACAGGGGGCGGTCGGGTCGACGATGAGCAGTTCTTC. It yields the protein CASRTGTGGGRVDDEQFF.

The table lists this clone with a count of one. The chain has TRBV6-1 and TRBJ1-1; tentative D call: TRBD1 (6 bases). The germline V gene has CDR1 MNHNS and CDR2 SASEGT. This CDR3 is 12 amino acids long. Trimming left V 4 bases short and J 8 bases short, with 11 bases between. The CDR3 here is CASSVRTDEAFF. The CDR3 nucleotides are TGTGCCAGCAGTGTCCGGACAGACGAAGCTTTCTTT.

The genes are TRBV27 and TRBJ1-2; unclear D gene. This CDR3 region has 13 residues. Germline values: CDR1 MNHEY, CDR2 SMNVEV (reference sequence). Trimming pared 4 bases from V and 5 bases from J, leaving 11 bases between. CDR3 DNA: TGTGCCAGCAGTTCGCGAGGGTTTTATGGCTACACCTTC. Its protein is CASSSRGFYGYTF.

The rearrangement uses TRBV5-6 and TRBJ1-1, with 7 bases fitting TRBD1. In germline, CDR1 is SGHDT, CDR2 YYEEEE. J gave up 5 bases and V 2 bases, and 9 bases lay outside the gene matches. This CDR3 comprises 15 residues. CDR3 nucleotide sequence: TGTGCCAGCAGCTTAACCGGACAGGCGATGACTGAAGCTTTCTTT. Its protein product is CASSLTGQAMTEAFF.

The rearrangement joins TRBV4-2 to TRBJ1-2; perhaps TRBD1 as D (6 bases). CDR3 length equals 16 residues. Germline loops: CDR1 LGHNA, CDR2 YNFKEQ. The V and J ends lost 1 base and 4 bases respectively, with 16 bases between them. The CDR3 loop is CASSQVDRNGFYGYTF. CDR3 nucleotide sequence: TGTGCCAGCAGCCAAGTCGACAGGAATGGGTTCTATGGCTACACCTTC.

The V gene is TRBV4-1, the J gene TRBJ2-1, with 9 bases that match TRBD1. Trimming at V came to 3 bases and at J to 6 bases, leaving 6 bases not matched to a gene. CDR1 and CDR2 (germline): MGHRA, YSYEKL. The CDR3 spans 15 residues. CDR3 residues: CASSHRQGEGNEQFF. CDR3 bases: TGCGCCAGCAGCCACCGACAGGGGGAAGGCAATGAGCAGTTCTTC.

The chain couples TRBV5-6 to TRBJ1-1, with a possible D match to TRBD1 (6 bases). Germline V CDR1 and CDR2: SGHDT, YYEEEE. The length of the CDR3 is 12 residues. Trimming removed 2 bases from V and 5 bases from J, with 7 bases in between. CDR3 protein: CASSFTGTEAFF. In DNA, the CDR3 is TGTGCCAGCAGCTTCACAGGGACTGAAGCTTTCTTT.

CDR3 amino acids: CASSLRGYNTEAFF. The CDR3 region has the DNA TGTGCCAGCAGCTTAAGGGGATATAACACTGAAGCTTTCTTT. The chain combines TRBV11-2 with TRBJ1-1; TRBD1 is a possible D gene (5 bases). The V gene lost 2 bases and the J gene lost 2 bases, with 9 bases spanning the gap. The CDR3 covers 14 residues. In germline, CDR1 is SGHAT, CDR2 FQNNGV.

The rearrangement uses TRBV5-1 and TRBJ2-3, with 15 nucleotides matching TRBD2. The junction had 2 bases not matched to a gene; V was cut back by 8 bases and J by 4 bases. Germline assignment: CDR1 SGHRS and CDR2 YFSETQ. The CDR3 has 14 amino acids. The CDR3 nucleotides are TGCGCCAGTAGGACTAGCGGGGGGGCAGATACGCAGTATTTT. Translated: CASRTSGGADTQYF. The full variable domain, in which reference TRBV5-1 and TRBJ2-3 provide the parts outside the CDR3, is KAGVTQTPRYLIKTRGQQVTLSCSPISGHRSVSWYQQTPGQGLQFLFEYFSETQRNKGNFPGRFSGRQFSNSRSEMNVSTLELGDSALYLCASRTSGGADTQYFGPGTRLTVL.

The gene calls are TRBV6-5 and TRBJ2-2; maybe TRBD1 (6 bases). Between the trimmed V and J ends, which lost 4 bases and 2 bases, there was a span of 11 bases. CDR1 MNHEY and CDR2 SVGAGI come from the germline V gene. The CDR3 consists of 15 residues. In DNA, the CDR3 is TGTGCCAGCAGTTTTTACAGGGATAACACCGGGGAGCTGTTTTTT. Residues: CASSFYRDNTGELFF.

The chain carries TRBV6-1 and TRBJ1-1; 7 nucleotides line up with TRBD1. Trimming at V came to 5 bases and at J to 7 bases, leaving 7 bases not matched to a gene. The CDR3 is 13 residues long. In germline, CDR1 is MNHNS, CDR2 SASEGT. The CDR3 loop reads CASSTGERGEAFF. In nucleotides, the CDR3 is TGTGCCAGCAGTACAGGGGAGAGGGGTGAAGCTTTCTTT.

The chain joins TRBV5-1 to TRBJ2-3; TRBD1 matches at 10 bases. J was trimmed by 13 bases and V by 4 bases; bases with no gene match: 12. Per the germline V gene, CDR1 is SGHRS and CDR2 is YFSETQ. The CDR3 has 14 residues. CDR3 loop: CASSPLVLGQGKYF. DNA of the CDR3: TGCGCCAGCAGCCCCCTGGTTCTGGGACAGGGGAAGTATTTT.

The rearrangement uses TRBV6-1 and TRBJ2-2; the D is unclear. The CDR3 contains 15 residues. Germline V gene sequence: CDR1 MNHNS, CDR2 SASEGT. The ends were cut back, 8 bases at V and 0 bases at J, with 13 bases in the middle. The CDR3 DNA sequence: TGTGCCAGCTGGGCCGGCGTCACGAACACCGGGGAGCTGTTTTTT. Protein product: CASWAGVTNTGELFF.

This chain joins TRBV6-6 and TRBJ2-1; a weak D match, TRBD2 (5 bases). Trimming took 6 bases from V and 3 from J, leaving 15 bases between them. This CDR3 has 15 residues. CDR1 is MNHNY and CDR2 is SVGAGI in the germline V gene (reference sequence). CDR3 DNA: TGTGCCAGCAGAGGCCGGGATTTCATCTACAATGAGCAGTTCTTC. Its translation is CASRGRDFIYNEQFF.

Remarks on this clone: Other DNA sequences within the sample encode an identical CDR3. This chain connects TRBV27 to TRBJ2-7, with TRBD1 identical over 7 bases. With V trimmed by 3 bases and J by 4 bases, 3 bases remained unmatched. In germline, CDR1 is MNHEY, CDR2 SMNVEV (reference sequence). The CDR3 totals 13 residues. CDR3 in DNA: TGTGCCAGCAGTTTGACAGGGAGTTACGAGCAGTACTTC. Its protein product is CASSLTGSYEQYF.

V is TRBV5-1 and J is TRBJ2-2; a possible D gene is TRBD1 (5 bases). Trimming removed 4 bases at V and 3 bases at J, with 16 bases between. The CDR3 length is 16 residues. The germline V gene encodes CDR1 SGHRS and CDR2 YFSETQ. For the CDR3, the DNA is TGCGCCAGCAGCCCCCCCGACAGAGTTGACACCGGGGAGCTGTTTTTT. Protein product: CASSPPDRVDTGELFF.

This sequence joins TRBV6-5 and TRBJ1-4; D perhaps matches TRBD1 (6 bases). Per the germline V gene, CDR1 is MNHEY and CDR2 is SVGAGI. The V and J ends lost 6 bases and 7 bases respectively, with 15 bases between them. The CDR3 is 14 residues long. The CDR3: CASSPGGAAEKLFF. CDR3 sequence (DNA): TGTGCCAGCAGCCCGGGGGGGGCTGCTGAAAAACTGTTTTTT.

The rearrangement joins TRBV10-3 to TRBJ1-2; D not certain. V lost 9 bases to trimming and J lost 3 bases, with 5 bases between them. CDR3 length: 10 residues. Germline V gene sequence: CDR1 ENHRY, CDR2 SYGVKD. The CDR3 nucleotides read TGTGCCATAGGAGACTATGGCTACACCTTC. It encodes CAIGDYGYTF.

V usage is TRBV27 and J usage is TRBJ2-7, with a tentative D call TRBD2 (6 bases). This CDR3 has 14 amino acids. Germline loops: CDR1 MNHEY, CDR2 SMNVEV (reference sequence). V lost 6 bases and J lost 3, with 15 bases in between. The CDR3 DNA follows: TGTGCCAGCAGCCCTTCGGGGGAGTACTACGAGCAGTACTTC. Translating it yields CASSPSGEYYEQYF.

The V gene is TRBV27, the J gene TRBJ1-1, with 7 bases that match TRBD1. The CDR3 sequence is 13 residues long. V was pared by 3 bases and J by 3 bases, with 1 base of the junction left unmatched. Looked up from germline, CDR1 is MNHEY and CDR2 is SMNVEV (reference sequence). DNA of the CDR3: TGTGCCAGCAGTTTGACAGGGCACACTGAAGCTTTCTTT. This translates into CASSLTGHTEAFF.